Included here is one T cell receptor beta chain sequence, with context. These data belong to a study of blood T cell repertoires in COVID-19. Study-level information: The United States, Italy and Spain were the sources of the acute and convalescent COVID-19 samples. Nucleic acid was either cDNA or gDNA, and it came from T cells, B-cell-depleted T cells, or PBMCs.

Original data processing: Counts of nucleated cells, estimated from reference gene primer amplification, were obtained. The repertoire was sequenced with immunoSEQ multiplex PCR; TCRdb's copy has only in-frame clones and lacks some. That table supplies the V and J calls and clone size; D and trimming were determined from the DNA. The sample consists of 20,000 or so clones, about 89% of them appearing once. Trimming removed 1 base at V and 1 base at J, with 15 bases between. This CDR3 is 17 amino acids long. Germline V gives CDR1 SNHLY, CDR2 FYNNEI. This sequence joins TRBV2 and TRBJ2-3; maybe TRBD2 (7 bases). Input material: peripheral blood. The sequence came from a woman aged 55-69 years with active COVID-19. The CDR3 spells CASSEDRGGPRTDTQYF. The CDR3 bases are TGTGCCAGCAGTGAAGATAGGGGGGGTCCCCGCACAGATACGCAGTATTTT. Supplemented by reference TRBV2 and TRBJ2-3, the full variable domain reads EPEVTQTPSHQVTQMGQEVILRCVPISNHLYFYWYRQILGQKVEFLVSFYNNEISEKSEIFDDQFSVERPDGSNFTLKIRSTKLEDSAMYFCASSEDRGGPRTDTQYFGPGTRLTVL.